This T cell receptor beta chain was documented in a study of identical twins. Overall study findings and caveats: Researchers caution that invariant MAIT and iNKT cells could partly confound zero-insertion analyses. Low generation-probability sequences were in excess among twin-shared out-of-frame alpha sequences.

Healthy Caucasians provided all donations. Between the trimmed V and J ends, which lost 2 bases and 2 bases, there was a span of 24 bases. Per germline, CDR1 GTSNPN and CDR2 SVGIG (reference sequence). The CDR3 contains 18 residues. The authors used template switching to add a universal primer site and gave cDNA unique molecular identifiers. TCRdb reprocessed the 5' RACE reads via MiXCR and lists one record per CDR3 protein. This table has a few hundred thousand distinct CDR3 sequences, under 20% appearing once. A note on this clonotype: Its target is not known.

The chain is built from TRBV30 and TRBJ1-2; perhaps TRBD1 as D (6 bases). The receptor's source is a man aged 50 to 59 in good health. What was sequenced was naive T cells sorted from blood. CDR3 protein: CAWSLVLGGQSNNYGYTF. The CDR3 DNA sequence: TGTGCCTGGAGTCTCGTTCTCGGGGGGCAAAGTAACAACTATGGCTACACCTTC. The variable domain in full, with the rest retrieved from reference TRBV30 and TRBJ1-2, is SQTIHQWPATLVQPVGSPLSLECTVEGTSNPNLYWYRQAAGRGLQLLFYSVGIGQISSEVPQNLSASRPQDRQFILSSKKLLLSDSGFYLCAWSLVLGGQSNNYGYTFGSGTRLTVV.